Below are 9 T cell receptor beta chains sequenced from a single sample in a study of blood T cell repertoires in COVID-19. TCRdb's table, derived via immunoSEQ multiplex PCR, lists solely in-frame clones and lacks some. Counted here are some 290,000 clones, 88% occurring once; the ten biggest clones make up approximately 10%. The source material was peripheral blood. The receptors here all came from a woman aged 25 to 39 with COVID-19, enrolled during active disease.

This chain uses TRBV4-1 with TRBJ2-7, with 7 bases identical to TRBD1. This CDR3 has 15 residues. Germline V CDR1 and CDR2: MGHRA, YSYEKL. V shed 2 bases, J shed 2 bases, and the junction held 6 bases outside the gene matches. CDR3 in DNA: TGCGCCAGCAGCCAAAGTACCCAGGGGGCCTACGAGCAGTACTTC. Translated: CASSQSTQGAYEQYF.

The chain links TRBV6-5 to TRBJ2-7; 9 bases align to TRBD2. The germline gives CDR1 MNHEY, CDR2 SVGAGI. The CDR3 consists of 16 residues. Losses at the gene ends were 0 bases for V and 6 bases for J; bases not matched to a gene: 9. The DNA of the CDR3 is TGTGCCAGCAGTTACTCGAGGGTAGCGGGAGCCCTCGAGCAGTACTTC. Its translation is CASSYSRVAGALEQYF.

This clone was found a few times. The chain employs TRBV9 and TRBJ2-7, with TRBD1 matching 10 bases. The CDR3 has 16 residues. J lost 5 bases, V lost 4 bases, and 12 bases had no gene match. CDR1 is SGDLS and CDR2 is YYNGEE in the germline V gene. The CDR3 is CASSPLTGTGVHEQYF. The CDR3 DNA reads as TGTGCCAGCAGCCCCCTTACCGGGACAGGGGTCCACGAGCAGTACTTC.

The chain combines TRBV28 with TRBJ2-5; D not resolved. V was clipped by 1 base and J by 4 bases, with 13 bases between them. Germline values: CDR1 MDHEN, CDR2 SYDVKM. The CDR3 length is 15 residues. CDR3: CASSLSGQVGETQYF. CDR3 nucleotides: TGTGCCAGCAGTTTATCAGGCCAGGTTGGAGAGACCCAGTACTTC.

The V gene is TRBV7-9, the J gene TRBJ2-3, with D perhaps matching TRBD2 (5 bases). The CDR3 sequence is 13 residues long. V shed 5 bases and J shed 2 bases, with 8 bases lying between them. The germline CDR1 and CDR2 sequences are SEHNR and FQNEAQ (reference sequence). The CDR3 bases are TGTGCCAGCAGCCCGGACTTCACAGATACGCAGTATTTT. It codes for CASSPDFTDTQYF.

CDR3 sequence: CASTPRGISNEKLFF. The CDR3 DNA follows: TGTGCCAGCACCCCCCGGGGGATATCTAATGAAAAACTGTTTTTT. The V gene is TRBV6-5, the J gene TRBJ1-4; tentatively, D is TRBD1 (5 bases). V lost 7 bases, J lost 3 bases, and 15 bases lay in between. The CDR3 is made up of 15 amino acids. CDR1 is MNHEY, CDR2 SVGAGI, per germline.

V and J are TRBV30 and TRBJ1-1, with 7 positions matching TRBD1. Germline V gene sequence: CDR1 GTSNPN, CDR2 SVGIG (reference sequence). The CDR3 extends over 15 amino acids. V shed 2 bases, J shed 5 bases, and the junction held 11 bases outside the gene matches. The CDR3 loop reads CAWSFSTGRWTEAFF. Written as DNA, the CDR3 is TGTGCCTGGAGTTTTTCGACAGGGAGGTGGACTGAAGCTTTCTTT.

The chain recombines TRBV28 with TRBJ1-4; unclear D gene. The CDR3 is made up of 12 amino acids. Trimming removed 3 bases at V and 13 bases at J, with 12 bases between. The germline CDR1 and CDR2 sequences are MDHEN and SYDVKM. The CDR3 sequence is CASSLLTTGLFF. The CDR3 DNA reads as TGTGCCAGCAGTTTGCTAACGACGGGACTGTTTTTT.

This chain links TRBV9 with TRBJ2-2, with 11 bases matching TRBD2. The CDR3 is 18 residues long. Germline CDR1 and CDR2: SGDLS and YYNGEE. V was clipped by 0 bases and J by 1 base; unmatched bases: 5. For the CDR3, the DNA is TGTGCCAGCAGCGTAGGAGTTAGCGGGAGGGTGAACACCGGGGAGCTGTTTTTT. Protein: CASSVGVSGRVNTGELFF. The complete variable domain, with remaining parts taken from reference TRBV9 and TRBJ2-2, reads DSGVTQTPKHLITATGQRVTLRCSPRSGDLSVYWYQQSLDQGLQFLIQYYNGEERAKGNILERFSAQQFPDLHSELNLSSLELGDSALYFCASSVGVSGRVNTGELFFGEGSRLTVL.